These 25 T cell receptor beta chains were sequenced from one sample in a study of beta chain features in type 1 diabetes. cDNA synthesis used the whole RNA isolate, giving expressed TCRB sequences. Sequencing used immunoSEQ multiplex PCR; TCRdb keeps in-frame clones, though not all of them. Altogether 300,000 to 350,000 clones are present, less than 15% being singletons, with the ten largest covering under 8.5%. The sequenced sample consisted of central memory CD4+ T cells from blood. The receptors here all came from a man aged 25-40 years in good health.

This clone was observed a handful of times. This rearrangement joins TRBV2 to TRBJ2-5, with TRBD2 identical over 11 bases. This CDR3 region has 15 residues. Germline V gene sequence: CDR1 SNHLY, CDR2 FYNNEI. V was pared by 8 bases and J by 1 base, with 6 bases of the junction left unmatched. CDR3 sequence (DNA): TGTGCCAGCCGGGCCCTAGCGGGGGGCCAAGAGACCCAGTACTTC. It yields the protein CASRALAGGQETQYF.

V is TRBV11-1 and J is TRBJ2-5; 13 bases match TRBD2. Germline-derived CDR1 and CDR2 are SGHAT and FQDESV (reference sequence). Losses at the gene ends were 5 bases for V and 1 base for J; bases not matched to a gene: 4. This CDR3 is built from 16 residues. This CDR3 reads CASSPRLAGGQETQYF. CDR3 nucleotides: TGTGCCAGCAGCCCACGACTAGCGGGGGGCCAAGAGACCCAGTACTTC.

The chain links TRBV7-8 to TRBJ2-6; D remains unclear. Germline lookup yields CDR1 SGHVS and CDR2 FQNEAQ. With 3 bases removed from V and 4 bases from J, the gap between germline ends came to 13 bases. The CDR3 covers 16 residues. CDR3 nucleotide sequence: TGTGCCAGCAGCTTGAAGACCGGCCGCGGGGCCAACGTCCTGACTTTC. Translating it yields CASSLKTGRGANVLTF.

This clone has just a few counts. The chain links TRBV2 to TRBJ2-4, with a possible D match to TRBD1 (6 bases). The germline V gene has CDR1 SNHLY and CDR2 FYNNEI. Trimming took off 6 bases at V and 9 bases at J, with 18 bases between the two ends. CDR3 size: 14 residues. CDR3 in DNA: TGTGCCAGCAGCCCGGAGACAGGACAAGCCATTCAGTACTTC. This encodes CASSPETGQAIQYF.

The rearrangement joins TRBV7-2 to TRBJ1-4, with unresolved D. Germline CDR1 reads SGHTA; CDR2 reads FQGNSA. This CDR3 is built from 15 residues. V dropped 1 base and J dropped 5 bases, with 11 bases sitting between them. Here the CDR3 DNA reads TGTGCCAGCAGCTTAGGGGGAGGGAGGAATGAAAAACTGTTTTTT. This sequence encodes CASSLGGGRNEKLFF.

On this clone: Other DNA sequences in the sample encode the same CDR3. The gene calls are TRBV7-2 and TRBJ1-2; D possibly corresponds to TRBD1 (5 bases). This CDR3 region has 13 residues. The germline gives CDR1 SGHTA, CDR2 FQGNSA. With 5 bases removed from V and 2 bases from J, the gap between germline ends came to 9 bases. This CDR3 is CASSPDRNYGYTF. In DNA, the CDR3 is TGTGCCAGCAGCCCAGACAGAAACTATGGCTACACCTTC.

There are a few counts of this clone. The V and J genes are TRBV5-1 and TRBJ2-3; tentative D call: TRBD2 (6 bases). Germline V gene sequence: CDR1 SGHRS, CDR2 YFSETQ. V lost 2 bases and J 3 bases, leaving 13 bases between the germline ends. The CDR3 spans 15 residues. This chain's CDR3 is CASSFGAGITDTQYF. DNA of the CDR3: TGCGCCAGCAGCTTCGGGGCGGGGATTACAGATACGCAGTATTTT.

V usage is TRBV6-1 and J usage is TRBJ2-7, with TRBD1 matching over 9 bases. The junction had 1 base not matched to a gene; V was cut back by 1 base and J by 3 bases. Germline V gene sequence: CDR1 MNHNS, CDR2 SASEGT. The CDR3 is 14 amino acids. CDR3 in amino acids: CASSEVGQGYEQYF. The CDR3 DNA reads as TGTGCCAGCAGTGAAGTGGGACAGGGCTACGAGCAGTACTTC.

The chain is built from TRBV6-6 and TRBJ2-7; maybe TRBD2 (6 bases). The V gene lost 6 bases and the J gene lost 3 bases, with 12 bases spanning the gap. There are 13 residues in the CDR3. Germline V lookup: CDR1 MNHNY, CDR2 SVGAGI (reference sequence). This CDR3 is CASSNDGSYEQYF. The CDR3 DNA reads TGTGCCAGCAGCAACGACGGGAGCTACGAGCAGTACTTC.

The gene calls are TRBV7-2 and TRBJ2-3; possible D gene TRBD2, 6 bases. The CDR3 extends over 14 amino acids. Germline V gene data show CDR1 as SGHTA and CDR2 as FQGNSA. V gave up 5 bases and J gave up 2 bases, with 11 bases separating them. The CDR3 is CASSPRRDTDTQYF. The CDR3 DNA reads as TGTGCCAGCAGCCCAAGGAGGGACACAGATACGCAGTATTTT.

In this sample, this clone turned up a few times. V is TRBV6-5 and J is TRBJ1-5; TRBD1 matches 7 bases. The CDR3 is 14 residues long. Germline CDR1 MNHEY, CDR2 SVGAGI. The trim removed 5 bases at V and 14 bases at J, leaving 15 bases unmatched. CDR3 sequence (DNA): TGTGCCAGCAGTCCAGACAGGGTGGCTTTTACTGAGCATTTT. Translated, it gives CASSPDRVAFTEHF.

V gene TRBV29-1 combines with J gene TRBJ2-5; D is undetermined. V lost 7 bases and J lost 7, with 13 bases in between. Germline V gene lookup returns CDR1 SQVTM and CDR2 ANQGSEA. The CDR3 contains 11 residues. The CDR3 loop reads CSAETHGTQYF. Written as DNA, the CDR3 is TGCAGCGCCGAAACCCACGGGACCCAGTACTTC.

This clone was seen only a few times. V is TRBV27 and J is TRBJ1-5; TRBD1 agrees at 7 bases. The CDR3 totals 15 residues. V was clipped by 6 bases and J by 1 base; unmatched bases: 6. Germline CDR1 MNHEY, CDR2 SMNVEV (reference sequence). The CDR3 is CASSPGGRSNQPQHF. The DNA of the CDR3 is TGTGCCAGCAGCCCAGGGGGAAGGAGCAATCAGCCCCAGCATTTT.

This clone occurred a few times. DNA of the CDR3: TGTGCCAGCAGCCCGGGACAGGGGGCGTTAGGGACTGAAGCTTTCTTT. Amino acid sequence: CASSPGQGALGTEAFF. This chain links TRBV5-5 with TRBJ1-1; the match to TRBD1 covers 12 bases. This CDR3 contains 16 residues. V trimming: 4 bases; J trimming: 5 bases; junction bases outside the gene matches: 9. CDR1 SGHKS and CDR2 YYEKEE come from the germline V gene (reference sequence). Drawing the rest from reference TRBV5-5 and TRBJ1-1, the complete variable domain is DAGVTQSPTHLIKTRGQQVTLRCSPISGHKSVSWYQQVLGQGPQFIFQYYEKEERGRGNFPDRFSARQFPNYSSELNVNALLLGDSALYLCASSPGQGALGTEAFFGQGTRLTVV.

The sample holds a few counts of this clone. This may be a read error, as it is one base from a much larger clone. The chain couples TRBV7-9 to TRBJ1-1; D may be TRBD1 (6 bases). Looked up from germline, CDR1 is SEHNR and CDR2 is FQNEAQ (reference sequence). The CDR3 totals 13 residues. Here the CDR3 DNA reads TGCGCCAGCAGCCAAGGACAGTACACTGAAGCTTTCTTT. Its protein product is CASSQGQYTEAFF.

The chain joins TRBV13 to TRBJ2-7, with D uncertain. Germline V gene sequence: CDR1 PRHDT, CDR2 FYEKMQ (reference sequence). This CDR3 spans 14 amino acids. Trimming took off 2 bases at V and 0 bases at J, with 8 bases between the two ends. In DNA form, the CDR3 reads TGTGCCAGCAGCTTAAGCCCCTCCTCCTACGAGCAGTACGTC. Amino acid sequence: CASSLSPSSYEQYV.

This sequence joins TRBV6-1 and TRBJ1-5; TRBD1 matches at 8 bases. Germline values: CDR1 MNHNS, CDR2 SASEGT. The CDR3 is made up of 15 amino acids. V lost 1 base, J lost 4 bases, and 3 bases stayed unmatched. The CDR3 spells CASSEGRGPNQPQHF. The CDR3 DNA reads as TGTGCCAGCAGTGAAGGCAGGGGGCCGAATCAGCCCCAGCATTTT.

This chain connects TRBV5-4 to TRBJ2-1, with 8 bases identical to TRBD2. Germline loops: CDR1 SGHNT, CDR2 YYREEE (reference sequence). J gave up 0 bases and V 4 bases, and 3 bases lay outside the gene matches. The CDR3 runs to 15 residues. CDR3 nucleotide sequence: TGTGCCAGCAGCCCGGGGGGGAGCTCCTACAATGAGCAGTTCTTC. It codes for CASSPGGSSYNEQFF.

The chain has TRBV29-1 and TRBJ2-7; no firm D call. Trimming pared 7 bases from V and 0 bases from J, leaving 7 bases between. Germline CDR1 and CDR2: SQVTM and ANQGSEA. This CDR3 comprises 11 residues. The CDR3 DNA sequence: TGCAGCGCCACTGTCTCCTACGAGCAGTACTTC. This sequence encodes CSATVSYEQYF.

This rearrangement joins TRBV21-1 to TRBJ2-1. TRBV21-1 has pseudogene status. CDR3 length: 18 amino acids. The CDR3 sequence is CASRLWTARISLYNEQFF. The CDR3 DNA reads TGTGCCAGCCGCCTATGGACCGCACGAATATCATTGTACAATGAGCAGTTCTTC.

In its sample, this clone was seen many times. This sequence joins TRBV4-2 and TRBJ2-1, with 10 bases lining up with TRBD2. There are 17 residues in the CDR3. V dropped 4 bases and J dropped 3; count of bases not matched to a gene: 9. Germline assignment: CDR1 LGHNA and CDR2 YNFKEQ. CDR3 DNA: TGTGCCAGCAGCCCCCGGTTTAGCGGGGGGTTCTACAATGAGCAGTTCTTC. This encodes CASSPRFSGGFYNEQFF.

The table lists this clone with a few counts. The chain links TRBV5-1 to TRBJ2-1, with D tentatively TRBD2 (5 bases). The CDR3 covers 16 residues. Germline CDR1 reads SGHRS; CDR2 reads YFSETQ. The V end lost 4 bases, the J end lost 6 bases, and 20 bases lay between the germline ends. CDR3 protein: CASSLPWTAGGNEQFF. The CDR3 DNA is TGCGCCAGCAGCCTCCCCTGGACGGCTGGAGGCAATGAGCAGTTCTTC.

This clone occurred a few times. This rearrangement joins TRBV19 to TRBJ2-2, with D unresolved. Germline lookup yields CDR1 LNHDA and CDR2 SQIVND (reference sequence). CDR3 length: 13 residues. Trimming shortened V by 5 bases and J by 2 bases, and 6 bases separated the two germline ends. CDR3 coding DNA: TGTGCCAGTAGTGTCAGAAACACCGGGGAGCTGTTTTTT. Its translation is CASSVRNTGELFF.

Only a few counts were recorded for this clone. The chain links TRBV12-5 to TRBJ2-6; the D is unclear. CDR3 length equals 13 residues. CDR1 and CDR2 from the germline V gene are LGHNT and FRNRAP. V lost 7 bases to trimming and J lost 0 bases, with 4 bases between them. This CDR3 reads CASEGSGANVLTF. Here the CDR3 DNA reads TGTGCTAGTGAGGGCTCTGGGGCCAACGTCCTGACTTTC.

This clone was picked up a small number of times. Other DNA variants within this sample encode the same CDR3. The chain joins TRBV4-1 to TRBJ1-5, with TRBD1 matching over 8 bases. Losses at the gene ends were 0 bases for V and 7 bases for J; bases not matched to a gene: 2. Germline V CDR1 and CDR2: MGHRA, YSYEKL. This CDR3 has 14 amino acids. The CDR3 spells CASSQDRGRQPQHF. CDR3 nucleotide sequence: TGCGCCAGCAGCCAAGACAGGGGGCGACAGCCCCAGCATTTT.